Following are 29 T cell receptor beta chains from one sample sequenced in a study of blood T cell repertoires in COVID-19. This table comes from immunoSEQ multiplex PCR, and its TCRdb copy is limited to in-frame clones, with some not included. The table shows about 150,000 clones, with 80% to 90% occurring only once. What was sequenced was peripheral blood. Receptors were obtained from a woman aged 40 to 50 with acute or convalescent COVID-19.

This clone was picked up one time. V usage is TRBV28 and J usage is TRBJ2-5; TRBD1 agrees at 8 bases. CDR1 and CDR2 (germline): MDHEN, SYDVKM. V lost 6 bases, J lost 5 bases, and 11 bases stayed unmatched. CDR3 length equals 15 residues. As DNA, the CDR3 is TGTGCCAGCAGCCGCCAGGGGGCTGGGTGGGAGACCCAGTACTTC. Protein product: CASSRQGAGWETQYF.

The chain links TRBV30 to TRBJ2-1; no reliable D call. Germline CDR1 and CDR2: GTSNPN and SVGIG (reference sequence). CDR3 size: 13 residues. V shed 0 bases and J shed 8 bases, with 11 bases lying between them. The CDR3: CAWSVLLADEQFF. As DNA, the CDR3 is TGTGCCTGGAGTGTACTCCTCGCCGATGAGCAGTTCTTC.

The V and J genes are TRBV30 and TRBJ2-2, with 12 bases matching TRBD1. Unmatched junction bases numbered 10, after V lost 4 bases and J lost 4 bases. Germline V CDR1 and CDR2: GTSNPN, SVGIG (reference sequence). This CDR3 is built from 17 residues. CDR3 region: CAWNRWGTGGLTGELFF. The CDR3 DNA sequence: TGTGCCTGGAACCGTTGGGGGACAGGGGGCCTCACCGGGGAGCTGTTTTTT.

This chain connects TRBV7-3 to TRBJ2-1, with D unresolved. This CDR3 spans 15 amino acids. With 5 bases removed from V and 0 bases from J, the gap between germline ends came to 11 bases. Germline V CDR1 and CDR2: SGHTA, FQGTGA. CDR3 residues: CASSRGDSSYNEQFF. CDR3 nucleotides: TGTGCCAGCAGCCGAGGAGATAGCTCCTACAATGAGCAGTTCTTC.

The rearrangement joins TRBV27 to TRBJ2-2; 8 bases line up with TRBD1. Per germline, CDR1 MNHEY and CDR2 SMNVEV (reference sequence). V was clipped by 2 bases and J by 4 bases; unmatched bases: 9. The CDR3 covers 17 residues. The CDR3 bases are TGTGCCAGCAGTTTAAACCCAGGGGGCGGGTTCACCGGGGAGCTGTTTTTT. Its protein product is CASSLNPGGGFTGELFF.

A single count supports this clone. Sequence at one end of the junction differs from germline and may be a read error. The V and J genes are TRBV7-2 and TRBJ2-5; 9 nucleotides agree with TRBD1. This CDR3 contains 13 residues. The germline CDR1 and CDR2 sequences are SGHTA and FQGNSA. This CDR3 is CASSLGPPGQGDF. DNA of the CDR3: TGTGCCAGCAGCTTAGGTCCGCCGGGACAGGGAGACTTC.

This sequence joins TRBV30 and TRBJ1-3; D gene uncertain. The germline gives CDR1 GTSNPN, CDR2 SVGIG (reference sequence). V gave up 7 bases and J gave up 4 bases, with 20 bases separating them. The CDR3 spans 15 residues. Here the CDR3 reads CASYIWTLSGNTIYF. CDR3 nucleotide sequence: TGTGCCTCCTATATTTGGACTCTCTCGGGAAACACCATATATTTT.

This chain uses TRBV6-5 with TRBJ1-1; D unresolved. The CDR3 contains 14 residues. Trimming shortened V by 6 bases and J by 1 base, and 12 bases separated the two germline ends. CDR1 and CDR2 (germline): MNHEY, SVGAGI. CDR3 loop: CASSPREGNTEAFF. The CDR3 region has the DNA TGTGCCAGCAGCCCCCGGGAGGGGAACACTGAAGCTTTCTTT.

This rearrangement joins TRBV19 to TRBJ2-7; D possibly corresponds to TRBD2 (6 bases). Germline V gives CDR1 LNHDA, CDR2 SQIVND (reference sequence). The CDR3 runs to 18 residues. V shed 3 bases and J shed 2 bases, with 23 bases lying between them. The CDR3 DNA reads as TGTGCCAGTAGTATCTTTCTTGGGGGGACGAACCTACCCTACGAGCAGTACTTC. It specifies CASSIFLGGTNLPYEQYF.

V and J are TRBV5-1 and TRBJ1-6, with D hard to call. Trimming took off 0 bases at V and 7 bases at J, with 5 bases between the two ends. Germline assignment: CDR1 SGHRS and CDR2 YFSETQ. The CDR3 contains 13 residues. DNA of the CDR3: TGCGCCAGCAGCTTGGTTCAAAATTCACCCCTCCACTTT. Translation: CASSLVQNSPLHF.

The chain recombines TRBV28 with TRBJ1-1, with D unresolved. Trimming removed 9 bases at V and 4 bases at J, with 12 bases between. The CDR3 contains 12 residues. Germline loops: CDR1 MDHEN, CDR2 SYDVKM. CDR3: CASLESGTEAFF. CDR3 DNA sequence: TGTGCCAGTCTAGAGTCGGGCACTGAAGCTTTCTTT.

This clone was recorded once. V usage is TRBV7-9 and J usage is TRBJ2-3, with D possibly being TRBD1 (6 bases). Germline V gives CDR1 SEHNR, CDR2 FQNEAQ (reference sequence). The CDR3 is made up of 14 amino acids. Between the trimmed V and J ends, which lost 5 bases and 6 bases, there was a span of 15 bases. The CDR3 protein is CASSQDRLWDTQYF. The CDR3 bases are TGTGCCAGCAGCCAAGACAGGTTGTGGGATACGCAGTATTTT.

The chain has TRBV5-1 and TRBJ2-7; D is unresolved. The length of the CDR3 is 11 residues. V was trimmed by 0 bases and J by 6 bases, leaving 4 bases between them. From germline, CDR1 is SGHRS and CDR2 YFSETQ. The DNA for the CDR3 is TGCGCCAGCAGCTTGGACGGCGAGCAGTACTTC. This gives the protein CASSLDGEQYF.

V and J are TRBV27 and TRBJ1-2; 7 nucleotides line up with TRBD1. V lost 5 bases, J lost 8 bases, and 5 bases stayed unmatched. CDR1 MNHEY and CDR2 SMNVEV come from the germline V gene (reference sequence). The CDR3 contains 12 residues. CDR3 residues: CASSLRQGGYTF. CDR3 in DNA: TGTGCCAGCAGTCTCCGACAGGGCGGCTACACCTTC.

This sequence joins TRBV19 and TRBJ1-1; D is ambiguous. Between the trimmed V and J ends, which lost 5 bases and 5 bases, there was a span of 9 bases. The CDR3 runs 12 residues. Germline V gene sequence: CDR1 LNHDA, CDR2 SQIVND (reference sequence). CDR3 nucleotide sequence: TGTGCCAGTAGTGCCGGTTGGACTGAAGCTTTCTTT. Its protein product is CASSAGWTEAFF.

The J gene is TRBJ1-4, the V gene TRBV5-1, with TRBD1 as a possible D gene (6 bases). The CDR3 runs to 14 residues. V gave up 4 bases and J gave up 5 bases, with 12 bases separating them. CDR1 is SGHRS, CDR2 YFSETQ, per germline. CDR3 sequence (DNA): TGCGCCAGCAGCGAACAGGGCCAGAATGAAAAACTGTTTTTT. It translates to CASSEQGQNEKLFF. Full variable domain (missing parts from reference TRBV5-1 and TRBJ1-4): KAGVTQTPRYLIKTRGQQVTLSCSPISGHRSVSWYQQTPGQGLQFLFEYFSETQRNKGNFPGRFSGRQFSNSRSEMNVSTLELGDSALYLCASSEQGQNEKLFFGSGTQLSVL.

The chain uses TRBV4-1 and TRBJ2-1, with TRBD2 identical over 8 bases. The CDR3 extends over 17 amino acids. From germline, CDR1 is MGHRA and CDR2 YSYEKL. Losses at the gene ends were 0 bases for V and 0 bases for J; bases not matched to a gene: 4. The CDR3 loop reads CASSQESGGSSYNEQFF. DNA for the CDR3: TGCGCCAGCAGCCAAGAGAGCGGGGGAAGCTCCTACAATGAGCAGTTCTTC.

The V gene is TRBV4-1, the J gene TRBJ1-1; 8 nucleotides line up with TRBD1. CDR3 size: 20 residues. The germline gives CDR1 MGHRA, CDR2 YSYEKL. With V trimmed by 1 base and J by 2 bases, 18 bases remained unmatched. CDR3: CASSQGRSGTGFLRNTEAFF. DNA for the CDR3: TGCGCCAGCAGCCAAGGTCGATCCGGGACAGGTTTTCTTAGAAACACTGAAGCTTTCTTT.

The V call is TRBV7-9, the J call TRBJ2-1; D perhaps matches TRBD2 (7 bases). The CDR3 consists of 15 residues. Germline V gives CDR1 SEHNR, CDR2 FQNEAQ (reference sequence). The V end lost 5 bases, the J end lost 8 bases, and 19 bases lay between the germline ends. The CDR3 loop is CASSPPAGAVDEQFF. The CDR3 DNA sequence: TGTGCCAGCAGCCCGCCTGCGGGGGCCGTGGATGAGCAGTTCTTC.

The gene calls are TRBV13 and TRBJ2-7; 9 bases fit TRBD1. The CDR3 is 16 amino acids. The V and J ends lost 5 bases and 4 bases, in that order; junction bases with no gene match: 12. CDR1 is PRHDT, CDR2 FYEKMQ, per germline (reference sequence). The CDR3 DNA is TGTGCCAGCAGCAGGAGGTATGGGACAGGGCGTTACGAGCAGTACTTC. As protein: CASSRRYGTGRYEQYF.

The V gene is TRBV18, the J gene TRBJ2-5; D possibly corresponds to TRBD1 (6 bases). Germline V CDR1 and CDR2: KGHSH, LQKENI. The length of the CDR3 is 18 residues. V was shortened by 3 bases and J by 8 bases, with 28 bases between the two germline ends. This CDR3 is CASSPQGPLTGSRVTQYF. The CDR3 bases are TGTGCCAGCTCACCCCAAGGTCCCCTGACAGGATCAAGAGTTACCCAGTACTTC.

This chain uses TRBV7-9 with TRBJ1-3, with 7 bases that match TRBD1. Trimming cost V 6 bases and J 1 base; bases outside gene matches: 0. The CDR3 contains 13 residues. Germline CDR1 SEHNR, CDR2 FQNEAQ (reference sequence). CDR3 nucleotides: TGTGCCAGCAGACAGGGGTCTGGAAACACCATATATTTT. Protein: CASRQGSGNTIYF.

CDR3 sequence (DNA): TGTGCCAGCAGTTACAGGGGTTACAATGAGCAGTTCTTC. Translated: CASSYRGYNEQFF. The chain has TRBV6-5 and TRBJ2-1; possibly TRBD1 for D (5 bases). CDR1 is MNHEY and CDR2 is SVGAGI in the germline V gene. The length of the CDR3 is 13 residues. V dropped 2 bases and J dropped 4 bases, with 6 bases sitting between them.

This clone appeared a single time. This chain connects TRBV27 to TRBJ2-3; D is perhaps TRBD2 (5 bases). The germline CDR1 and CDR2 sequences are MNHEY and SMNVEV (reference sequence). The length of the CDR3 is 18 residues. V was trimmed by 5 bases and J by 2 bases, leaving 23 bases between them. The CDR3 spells CASSTAGVDSIPTDTQYF. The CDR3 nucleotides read TGTGCCAGCAGTACCGCGGGTGTCGATTCCATACCCACAGATACGCAGTATTTT.

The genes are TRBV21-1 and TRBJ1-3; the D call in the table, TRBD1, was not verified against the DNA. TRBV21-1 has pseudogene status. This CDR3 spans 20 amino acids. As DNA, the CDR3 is TGTGCCAGCAGCAAAGGTTATTTTCGCGACAGGGCCTCCTCTGGAAACACCATATATTTT. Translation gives CASSKGYFRDRASSGNTIYF.

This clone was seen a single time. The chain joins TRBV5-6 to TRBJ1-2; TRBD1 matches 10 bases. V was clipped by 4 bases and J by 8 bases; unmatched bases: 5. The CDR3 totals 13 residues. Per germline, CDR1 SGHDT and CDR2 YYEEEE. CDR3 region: CASSRDRGPGYTF. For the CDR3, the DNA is TGTGCCAGCAGCCGAGACAGGGGGCCGGGCTACACCTTC.

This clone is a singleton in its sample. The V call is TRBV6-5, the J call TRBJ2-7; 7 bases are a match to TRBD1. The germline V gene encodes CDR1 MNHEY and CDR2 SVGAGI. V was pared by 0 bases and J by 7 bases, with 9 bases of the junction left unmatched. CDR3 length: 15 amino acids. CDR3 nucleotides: TGTGCCAGCAGTTACTCGACAGGGAGAGATAAGGAGCAGTACTTC. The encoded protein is CASSYSTGRDKEQYF.

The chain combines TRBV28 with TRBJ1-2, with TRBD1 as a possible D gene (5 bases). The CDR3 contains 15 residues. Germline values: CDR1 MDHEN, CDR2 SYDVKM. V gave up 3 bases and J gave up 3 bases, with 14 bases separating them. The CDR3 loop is CASSFGGEVDYGYTF. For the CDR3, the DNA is TGTGCCAGCAGTTTTGGGGGGGAGGTGGACTATGGCTACACCTTC.

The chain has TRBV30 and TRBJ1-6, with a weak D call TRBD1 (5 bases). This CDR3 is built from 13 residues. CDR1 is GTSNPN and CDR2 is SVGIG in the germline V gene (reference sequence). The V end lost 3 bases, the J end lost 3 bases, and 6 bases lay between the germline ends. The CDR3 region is CAWRTVYNSPLHF. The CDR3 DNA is TGTGCCTGGAGGACAGTCTATAATTCACCCCTCCACTTT.